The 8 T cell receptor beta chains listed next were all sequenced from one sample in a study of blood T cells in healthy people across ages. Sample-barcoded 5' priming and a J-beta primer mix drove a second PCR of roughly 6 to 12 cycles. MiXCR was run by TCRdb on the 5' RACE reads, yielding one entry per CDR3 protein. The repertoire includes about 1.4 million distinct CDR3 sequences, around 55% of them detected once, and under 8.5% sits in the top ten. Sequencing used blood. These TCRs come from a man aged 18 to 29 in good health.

CDR3 in amino acids: CASSFLAVDYGYTF. DNA for the CDR3: TGTGCCAGCAGCTTTTTAGCAGTGGACTATGGCTACACCTTC. This chain joins TRBV11-2 and TRBJ1-2, with D uncertain. The CDR3 runs to 14 residues. Germline V gene data show CDR1 as SGHAT and CDR2 as FQNNGV. V was pared by 3 bases and J by 3 bases, with 11 bases between. The whole variable domain, remainder taken from reference TRBV11-2 and TRBJ1-2, is EAGVAQSPRYKIIEKRQSVAFWCNPISGHATLYWYQQILGQGPKLLIQFQNNGVVDDSQLPKDRFSAERLKGVDSTLKIQPAKLEDSAVYLCASSFLAVDYGYTFGSGTRLTVV.

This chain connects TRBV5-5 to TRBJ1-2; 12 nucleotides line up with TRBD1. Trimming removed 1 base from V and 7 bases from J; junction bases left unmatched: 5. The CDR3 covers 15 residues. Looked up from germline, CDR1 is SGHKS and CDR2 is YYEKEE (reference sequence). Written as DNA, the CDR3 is TGTGCCAGCAGCTTGAAACCGGGACAGGGGGCTGGCTACACCTTC. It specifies CASSLKPGQGAGYTF.

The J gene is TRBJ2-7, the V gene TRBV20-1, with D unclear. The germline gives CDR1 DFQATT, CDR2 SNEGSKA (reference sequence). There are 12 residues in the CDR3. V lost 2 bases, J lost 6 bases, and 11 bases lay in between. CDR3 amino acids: CSARLGSGEQYF. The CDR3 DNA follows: TGCAGTGCTAGATTGGGTTCAGGCGAGCAGTACTTC.

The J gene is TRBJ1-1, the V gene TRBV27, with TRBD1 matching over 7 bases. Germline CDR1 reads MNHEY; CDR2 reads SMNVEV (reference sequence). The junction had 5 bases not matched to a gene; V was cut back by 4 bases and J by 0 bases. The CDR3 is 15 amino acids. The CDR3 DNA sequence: TGTGCCAGCAGTTCAAGGGACAGTTTGAACACTGAAGCTTTCTTT. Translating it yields CASSSRDSLNTEAFF.

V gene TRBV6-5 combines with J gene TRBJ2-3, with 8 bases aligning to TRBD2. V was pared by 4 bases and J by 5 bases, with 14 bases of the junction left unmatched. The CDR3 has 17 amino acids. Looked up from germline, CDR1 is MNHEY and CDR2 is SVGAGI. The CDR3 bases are TGTGCCAGCAGTTCTAGCTCATCGGGAGGGCCGGGAGATACGCAGTATTTT. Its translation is CASSSSSSGGPGDTQYF.

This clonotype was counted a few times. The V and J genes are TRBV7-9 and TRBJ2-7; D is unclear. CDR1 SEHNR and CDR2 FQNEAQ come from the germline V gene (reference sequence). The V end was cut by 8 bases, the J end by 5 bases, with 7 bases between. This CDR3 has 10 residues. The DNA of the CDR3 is TGTGCCAGCGGATCTAACGAGCAGTACTTC. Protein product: CASGSNEQYF.

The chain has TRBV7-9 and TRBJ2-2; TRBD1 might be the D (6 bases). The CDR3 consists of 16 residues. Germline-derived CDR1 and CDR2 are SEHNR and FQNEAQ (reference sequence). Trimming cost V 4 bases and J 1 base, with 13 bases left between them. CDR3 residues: CASSSVRQENTGELFF. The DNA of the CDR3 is TGTGCCAGCAGCTCCGTTCGACAGGAGAACACCGGGGAGCTGTTTTTT.

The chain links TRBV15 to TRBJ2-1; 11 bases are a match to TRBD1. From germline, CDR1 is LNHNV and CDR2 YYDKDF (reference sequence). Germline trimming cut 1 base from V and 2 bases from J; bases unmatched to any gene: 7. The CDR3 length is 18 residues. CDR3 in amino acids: CATSRGGGTGGTYNEQFF. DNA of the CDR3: TGTGCCACCAGCAGAGGGGGGGGGACAGGGGGTACCTACAATGAGCAGTTCTTC.